Listed here are 30 T cell receptor beta chains from one sample, sequenced in a study of tumor-infiltrating lymphocytes in localized non-small cell lung cancer (dated by TCRdb to the early 2020s). The library was obtained by the immunoSEQ multiplex PCR assay. TCRdb's version of the immuneACCESS table is confined to in-frame rearrangements and falls short of the full clone set. An unresolved V gene accounts for under half of the shortfall where checked; the remainder is of unknown origin. This sample gives some 13,000 clones in total; approximately 74% of them show up just once. About 13% of the sample belongs to the ten largest clones. The specimen was uninvolved lung tissue not adjacent to the tumor. The receptor source for this set is a human donor with non-small cell lung cancer.

By sample fraction, this clone is large (0.1 to 1%). The CDR3 protein is CASSETTGEAYEQYF. The CDR3 nucleotides are TGTGCCAGCAGTGAAACGACAGGGGAGGCGTACGAGCAGTACTTC. This sequence joins TRBV6-1 and TRBJ2-7, with 8 bases lining up with TRBD1. The germline gives CDR1 MNHNS, CDR2 SASEGT. With V trimmed by 2 bases and J by 4 bases, 7 bases remained unmatched. This CDR3 region has 15 residues.

CDR3 sequence (DNA): TGTGCCAGCAGTTTTCTGCAGGGAGAGCAGTACTTC. Amino acid sequence: CASSFLQGEQYF. The chain is built from TRBV27 and TRBJ2-7, with D tentatively TRBD1 (5 bases). The germline CDR1 and CDR2 sequences are MNHEY and SMNVEV (reference sequence). This CDR3 spans 12 amino acids. With 3 bases removed from V and 7 bases from J, the gap between germline ends came to 10 bases.

The J gene is TRBJ2-2, the V gene TRBV5-1; the match to TRBD1 covers 10 bases. CDR3 size: 15 residues. Germline V gene sequence: CDR1 SGHRS, CDR2 YFSETQ. V dropped 4 bases and J dropped 7; count of bases not matched to a gene: 7. DNA for the CDR3: TGCGCCAGCAGCGCCGGGACAGGGGACGTCGGGGAGCTGTTTTTT. Translated, it gives CASSAGTGDVGELFF. The full variable domain, in which reference TRBV5-1 and TRBJ2-2 provide the parts outside the CDR3, is KAGVTQTPRYLIKTRGQQVTLSCSPISGHRSVSWYQQTPGQGLQFLFEYFSETQRNKGNFPGRFSGRQFSNSRSEMNVSTLELGDSALYLCASSAGTGDVGELFFGEGSRLTVL.

The CDR3 DNA sequence: TGTGCCAGCAGTAACTTCAGGGGCGAGCAGTACTTC. Translation gives CASSNFRGEQYF. V usage is TRBV28 and J usage is TRBJ2-7, with D tentatively TRBD1 (6 bases). The CDR3 runs to 12 residues. CDR1 MDHEN and CDR2 SYDVKM come from the germline V gene. V dropped 5 bases and J dropped 6 bases, with 11 bases sitting between them.

In its sample, this clone was seen a few times. The sample holds other DNA sequences that translate to the same CDR3. This chain links TRBV29-1 with TRBJ2-1; D could derive from TRBD1 or TRBD2 (5 bases each). Per the germline V gene, CDR1 is SQVTM and CDR2 is ANQGSEA. The germline V and J ends were trimmed by 7 bases and 4 bases, with 11 bases remaining between them. The CDR3 length is 12 residues. CDR3 protein: CSGGTDYNEQFF. For the CDR3, the DNA is TGCAGCGGGGGGACGGATTACAATGAGCAGTTCTTC.

The chain uses TRBV7-2 and TRBJ1-5; perhaps TRBD1 as D (5 bases). The germline V gene has CDR1 SGHTA and CDR2 FQGNSA. V was cut by 1 base and J by 0 bases, with 7 bases left in between. The CDR3 has 15 amino acids. CDR3 in DNA: TGTGCCAGCAGCTTAGTAACAGGTAGCAATCAGCCCCAGCATTTT. Translating gives CASSLVTGSNQPQHF.

This clone was seen once. V and J are TRBV5-6 and TRBJ1-2; no reliable D call. The CDR3 has 14 amino acids. Germline values: CDR1 SGHDT, CDR2 YYEEEE. The ends were cut back, 5 bases at V and 5 bases at J, with 16 bases in the middle. The CDR3 reads CASRPGPSKYGYTF. DNA for the CDR3: TGTGCCAGCAGACCAGGACCATCGAAATATGGCTACACCTTC.

The chain uses TRBV7-8 and TRBJ1-3; weak D call: TRBD1 (6 bases). This CDR3 comprises 15 residues. Germline V gene data show CDR1 as SGHVS and CDR2 as FQNEAQ. Deletions cut 3 bases from V and 0 bases from J, with 9 bases between. CDR3 region: CASSLNRASGNTIYF. Here the CDR3 DNA reads TGTGCCAGCAGCTTGAACAGGGCCTCTGGAAACACCATATATTTT.

The CDR3: CASSQTRGLNSPLHF. The CDR3 DNA reads TGCGCCAGCAGCCAGACACGGGGCCTTAATTCACCCCTCCACTTT. The V and J genes are TRBV4-3 and TRBJ1-6, with a tentative D call TRBD1 (5 bases). The CDR3 has 15 residues. V was pared by 3 bases and J by 6 bases, with 12 bases between. From germline, CDR1 is LGHNA and CDR2 YSLEER.

The chain combines TRBV2 with TRBJ1-5; the D gene is possibly TRBD1 (6 bases). Trimming cost V 7 bases and J 2 bases, with 15 bases left between them. Per the germline V gene, CDR1 is SNHLY and CDR2 is FYNNEI. CDR3 length equals 15 residues. CDR3 region: CASKEQGLRNQPQHF. The CDR3 bases are TGTGCCAGCAAGGAGCAGGGGCTGCGCAATCAGCCCCAGCATTTT.

J is TRBJ1-1 and V is TRBV5-6; perhaps TRBD1 as D (6 bases). This CDR3 comprises 17 residues. The germline V and J ends were trimmed by 0 bases and 1 base, with 16 bases remaining between them. In germline, CDR1 is SGHDT, CDR2 YYEEEE. The CDR3 loop is CASSLDRVGQKNTEAFF. CDR3 DNA: TGTGCCAGCAGCTTGGACAGGGTAGGGCAGAAGAACACTGAAGCTTTCTTT.

The J gene is TRBJ2-7, the V gene TRBV7-6; 7 positions match TRBD1. The V gene end was trimmed by 3 bases and the J gene end by 5 bases; junction bases not matched to a gene: 10. The CDR3 extends over 15 amino acids. Germline V gives CDR1 SGHVS, CDR2 FNYEAQ. Written as DNA, the CDR3 is TGTGCCAGCAGCTTTGGTCCGACAGGGTACAACGAGCAGTACTTC. It translates to CASSFGPTGYNEQYF.

J is TRBJ2-7 and V is TRBV19; 8 bases are shared with TRBD1. Germline CDR1 and CDR2: LNHDA and SQIVND (reference sequence). The V and J ends lost 5 bases and 0 bases, in that order; junction bases with no gene match: 3. The CDR3 runs 14 residues. The CDR3 DNA reads TGTGCCAGTAGTGGGGGACAGGTCTCCTACGAGCAGTACTTC. Its protein is CASSGGQVSYEQYF.

In DNA form, the CDR3 reads TGCGCCAGCAGCTTGTCCGACGGGGGAAGGGGCGAGCAGTACTTC. Its protein product is CASSLSDGGRGEQYF. The rearrangement uses TRBV5-1 and TRBJ2-7; D may be TRBD2 (6 bases). Between the trimmed V and J ends, which lost 1 base and 6 bases, there was a span of 17 bases. This CDR3 spans 15 amino acids. Germline CDR1 reads SGHRS; CDR2 reads YFSETQ.

The chain uses TRBV27 and TRBJ2-5, with D hard to call. Looked up from germline, CDR1 is MNHEY and CDR2 is SMNVEV (reference sequence). V shed 6 bases and J shed 7 bases, with 15 bases lying between them. This CDR3 region has 13 residues. CDR3 coding DNA: TGTGCCAGCAGAGCTAGTGGCATTGGGACCCAGTACTTC. Its translation: CASRASGIGTQYF.

The rearrangement links TRBV11-2 to TRBJ2-7, with 14 bases matching TRBD2. Germline values: CDR1 SGHAT, CDR2 FQNNGV. CDR3 length: 19 residues. V dropped 1 base and J dropped 2; count of bases not matched to a gene: 10. The DNA for the CDR3 is TGTGCCAGCAGCTTAGCCCCCCGGACTAGCGGGGGGACCCCCTACGAGCAGTACTTC. Its translation is CASSLAPRTSGGTPYEQYF.

The chain joins TRBV19 to TRBJ2-5; TRBD2 might be the D (6 bases). The CDR3 is 14 amino acids. Per germline, CDR1 LNHDA and CDR2 SQIVND (reference sequence). V lost 2 bases and J 1 base, leaving 8 bases between the germline ends. The CDR3: CASSIPGLQETQYF. For the CDR3, the DNA is TGTGCCAGTAGTATACCGGGACTCCAAGAGACCCAGTACTTC.

The J gene is TRBJ2-7, the V gene TRBV7-8, with 10 positions matching TRBD2. Unmatched junction bases numbered 9, after V lost 2 bases and J lost 2 bases. Per germline, CDR1 SGHVS and CDR2 FQNEAQ. The CDR3 is 17 residues long. The CDR3 spells CASSLWASGGLTYEQYF. The DNA for the CDR3 is TGTGCCAGCAGCTTATGGGCTAGCGGGGGTTTAACCTACGAGCAGTACTTC.

This clone has only a few counts. The chain has TRBV4-2 and TRBJ1-2, with D unresolved. This CDR3 region has 17 residues. Trimming removed 1 base at V and 0 bases at J, with 15 bases between. Per the germline V gene, CDR1 is LGHNA and CDR2 is YNFKEQ. In DNA form, the CDR3 reads TGTGCCAGCAGCCAAGTTTCCCAGGCTGCCCCTAACTATGGCTACACCTTC. It yields the protein CASSQVSQAAPNYGYTF.

This clone appeared a few times. The V gene is TRBV30, the J gene TRBJ1-5, with D hard to call. Germline CDR1 GTSNPN, CDR2 SVGIG (reference sequence). The ends were cut back, 1 base at V and 0 bases at J, with 7 bases in the middle. The CDR3 length is 14 residues. The CDR3 is CAWSGGFSNQPQHF. The CDR3 DNA reads as TGTGCCTGGAGTGGGGGATTTAGCAATCAGCCCCAGCATTTT.

The chain links TRBV29-1 to TRBJ2-4, with D possibly matching TRBD1 (5 bases). Germline CDR1 is SQVTM and CDR2 is ANQGSEA. There are 15 residues in the CDR3. Trimming took off 2 bases at V and 5 bases at J, with 16 bases between the two ends. CDR3 region: CSVEQGVLSQNIQYF. DNA of the CDR3: TGCAGCGTTGAACAAGGGGTCTTATCCCAAAACATTCAGTACTTC.

The rearrangement links TRBV6-4 to TRBJ1-1, with TRBD1 matching 7 bases. The CDR3 sequence is 14 residues long. Germline CDR1 MRHNA, CDR2 SNTAGT. The trim removed 6 bases at V and 4 bases at J, leaving 8 bases unmatched. The CDR3 sequence is CASRRQGLTTEAFF. The DNA for the CDR3 is TGTGCCAGCAGGAGACAGGGACTGACCACTGAAGCTTTCTTT.

This clone is large within its sample. This chain joins TRBV2 and TRBJ2-1, with TRBD2 matching over 10 bases. The ends lost 5 bases at V and 6 bases at J; junction bases unmatched: 4. Germline CDR1 is SNHLY and CDR2 is FYNNEI. The CDR3 consists of 14 residues. The CDR3 coding sequence is TGTGCCAGCAGTAAGCGGGAGGGCCGCAATGAGCAGTTCTTC. The encoded protein is CASSKREGRNEQFF.

V usage is TRBV10-1 and J usage is TRBJ1-1, with 9 positions matching TRBD1. Germline CDR1 reads WNHNN; CDR2 reads SYGVQD (reference sequence). The CDR3 contains 13 residues. J lost 4 bases, V lost 6 bases, and 3 bases had no gene match. CDR3 residues: CASSPGQGTEAFF. The CDR3 DNA sequence: TGCGCCAGCAGCCCGGGACAGGGCACTGAAGCTTTCTTT.

The chain carries TRBV28 and TRBJ2-1, with 8 bases aligning to TRBD2. Germline V gene lookup returns CDR1 MDHEN and CDR2 SYDVKM. V was clipped by 3 bases and J by 9 bases; unmatched bases: 7. This CDR3 is 14 amino acids long. The CDR3, as DNA: TGTGCCAGCAGTTTCGTACGGGAGGGCCCTGAGCAGTTCTTC. It yields the protein CASSFVREGPEQFF.

J is TRBJ2-1 and V is TRBV5-8, with D tentatively TRBD1 (6 bases). This CDR3 has 17 amino acids. V was pared by 4 bases and J by 7 bases, with 24 bases between. Per germline, CDR1 SGHTS and CDR2 YDEGEE. This chain's CDR3 is CASSPSSWGRIGNEQFF. The CDR3 DNA follows: TGTGCCAGCAGCCCAAGTTCTTGGGGGCGGATTGGTAATGAGCAGTTCTTC.

The rearrangement joins TRBV5-5 to TRBJ1-6; D not resolved. V lost 0 bases and J lost 9, with 4 bases in between. The CDR3 runs 12 residues. Germline assignment: CDR1 SGHKS and CDR2 YYEKEE (reference sequence). In DNA, the CDR3 is TGTGCCAGCAGCTTGGTAACTTCACCCCTCCACTTT. Translation gives CASSLVTSPLHF.

The J gene is TRBJ2-1, the V gene TRBV14, with a tentative D call TRBD2 (6 bases). From germline, CDR1 is SGHDN and CDR2 FVKESK. The length of the CDR3 is 16 residues. V was clipped by 3 bases and J by 4 bases, with 16 bases between them. CDR3 amino acids: CASSHWVSGKYNEQFF. The CDR3 DNA follows: TGTGCCAGCAGCCACTGGGTTAGCGGCAAGTACAATGAGCAGTTCTTC.

The genes are TRBV30 and TRBJ1-3; D ambiguous. This CDR3 has 15 amino acids. CDR1 and CDR2 (germline): GTSNPN, SVGIG (reference sequence). Trimming removed 2 bases from V and 0 bases from J, with 11 bases in between. The CDR3 sequence is CAWSTALSSGNTIYF. CDR3 sequence (DNA): TGTGCCTGGAGTACGGCCCTTAGCTCTGGAAACACCATATATTTT.

The chain couples TRBV5-1 to TRBJ2-7; 7 bases are a match to TRBD2. CDR3 length equals 13 residues. Germline V gene data show CDR1 as SGHRS and CDR2 as YFSETQ. V lost 0 bases to trimming and J lost 3 bases; unmatched junction nucleotides: 0. In DNA form, the CDR3 reads TGCGCCAGCAGCTTGGTAGCGGGCTACGAGCAGTACTTC. Its translation is CASSLVAGYEQYF.